This TCR beta chain was identified in a study of OX40 agonist ivuxolimab in advanced cancers. About the study: The mean age was roughly 60 years, ranging from about 20 to 79, with approximately 83% of participants male. The study reported partial responses in three patients: one hepatocellular carcinoma, two cutaneous melanoma. Study-wide points: Average numbers of expanded clones were greater in CD8+ T cells than in CD4+.

This clone came up once. Its antigen remains unidentified. Sequencing was performed with immunoSEQ multiplex PCR; in TCRdb, only in-frame clones are kept and a portion is missing. Of roughly 60,000 clones listed, less than 95% are singletons. This TCR came from an adult with an advanced solid tumor such as melanoma, head and neck, liver or kidney cancer. Material: CD4+ or CD8+ T cells sorted from blood, obtained in a trial of the OX40 agonist ivuxolimab.

Here the CDR3 DNA reads TGTGCCAGCAGCCCGAGACCGGGAACCGGGGCCAACGTCCTGACTTTC. Translating it yields CASSPRPGTGANVLTF. The chain carries TRBV7-2 and TRBJ2-6; a possible D gene is TRBD2 (5 bases). Germline CDR1 and CDR2: SGHTA and FQGNSA. The CDR3 loop spans 16 amino acids. V lost 5 bases and J lost 4, with 15 bases in between.